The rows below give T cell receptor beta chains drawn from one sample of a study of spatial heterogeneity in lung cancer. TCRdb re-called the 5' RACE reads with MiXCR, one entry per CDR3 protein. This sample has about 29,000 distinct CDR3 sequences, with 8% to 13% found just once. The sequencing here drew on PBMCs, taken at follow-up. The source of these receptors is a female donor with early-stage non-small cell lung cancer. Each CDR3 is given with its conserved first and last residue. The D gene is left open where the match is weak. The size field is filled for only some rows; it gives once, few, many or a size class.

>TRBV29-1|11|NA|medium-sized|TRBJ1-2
CSVENSPGYTF
TGCAGCGTTGAAAATTCCCCTGGCTACACCTTC
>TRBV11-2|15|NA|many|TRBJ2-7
CASSSGLRSSYEQYF
TGTGCCAGCAGCTCGGGGCTCAGGAGCTCCTACGAGCAGTACTTC
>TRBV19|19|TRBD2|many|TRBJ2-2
CASSSLGLAGVPNTGELFF
TGTGCCAGTAGTTCTCTCGGGCTAGCGGGGGTCCCGAACACCGGGGAGCTGTTTTTT
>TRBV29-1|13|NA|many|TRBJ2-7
CSVYWVGVAEQYF
TGCAGCGTTTATTGGGTGGGAGTGGCCGAGCAGTACTTC
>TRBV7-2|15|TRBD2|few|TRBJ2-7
CASRWSGVSSYEQYF
TGTGCCAGCAGATGGAGCGGGGTCAGCTCCTACGAGCAGTACTTC
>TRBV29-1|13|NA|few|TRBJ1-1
CSATSGPGTEAFF
TGCAGCGCAACGTCGGGTCCGGGGACTGAAGCTTTCTTT
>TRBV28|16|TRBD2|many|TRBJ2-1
CASSSPRTSWRNEQFF
TGTGCCAGCAGTTCCCCCCGGACTAGCTGGCGGAATGAGCAGTTCTTC
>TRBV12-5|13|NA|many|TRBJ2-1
CASGLPADNEQFF
TGTGCTAGTGGTTTGCCCGCTGACAATGAGCAGTTCTTC
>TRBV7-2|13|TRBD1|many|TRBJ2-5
CASSSDRGETQYF
TGTGCCAGCAGCTCCGACAGGGGCGAGACCCAGTACTTC
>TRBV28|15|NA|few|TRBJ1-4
CASSSQGAGGEKLFF
TGTGCCAGCAGTTCTCAAGGGGCTGGTGGTGAAAAACTGTTTTTT
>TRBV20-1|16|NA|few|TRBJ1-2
CSARDGDTTTNYGYTF
TGCAGTGCTAGAGATGGGGACACCACTACTAACTATGGCTACACCTTC
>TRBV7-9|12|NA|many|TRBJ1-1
CASSFDTTEAFF
TGTGCCAGCAGCTTCGACACCACTGAAGCTTTCTTT
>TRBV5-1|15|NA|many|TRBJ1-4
CASSLDSPAAEKLFF
TGCGCCAGCAGCTTGGATTCTCCGGCGGCTGAAAAACTGTTTTTT
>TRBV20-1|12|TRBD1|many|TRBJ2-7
CSATPDRAVQYF
TGCAGTGCTACCCCGGACAGGGCGGTGCAGTACTTC
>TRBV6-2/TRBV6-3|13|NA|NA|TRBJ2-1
CATHTRRDNEQFF
TGTGCCACCCACACCCGAAGGGACAATGAGCAGTTCTTC
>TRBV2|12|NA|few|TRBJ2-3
CARGGGGDTQYF
TGTGCCAGAGGGGGGGGCGGAGATACGCAGTATTTT
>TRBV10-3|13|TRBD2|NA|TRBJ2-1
CAISGPAGGEQFF
TGTGCCATCAGTGGCCCAGCGGGGGGAGAGCAGTTCTTC
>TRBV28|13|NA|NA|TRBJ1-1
CASSPGSNTEAFF
TGTGCCAGCAGCCCAGGATCGAACACTGAAGCTTTCTTT
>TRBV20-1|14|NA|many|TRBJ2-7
CSARGGPALYEQYF
TGCAGTGCTAGGGGGGGGCCCGCCCTCTACGAGCAGTACTTC
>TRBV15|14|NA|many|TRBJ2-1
CATSTKARNNEQFF
TGTGCCACCAGCACGAAGGCACGGAACAATGAGCAGTTCTTC
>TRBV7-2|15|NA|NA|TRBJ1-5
CASSLGGAGDQPQHF
TGTGCCAGCAGCTTAGGGGGGGCAGGTGATCAGCCCCAGCATTTT
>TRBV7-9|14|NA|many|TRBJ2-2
CASSSLTRTGELFF
TGTGCCAGCAGCTCCCTGACGCGCACCGGGGAGCTGTTTTTT
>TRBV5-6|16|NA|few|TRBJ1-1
CASSLLVPGRNTEAFF
TGTGCCAGCAGCTTGCTCGTCCCGGGACGGAACACTGAAGCTTTCTTT